This section outlines one T cell receptor (beta chain) sequence together with its context. Its antigen remains unknown. Per the germline V gene, CDR1 is ENHRY and CDR2 is SYGVKD. The V segment lost 10 bases and the J segment 2 bases; nucleotides outside the gene matches: 4. The CDR3 has 12 residues. The sample comes from a study of yellow fever vaccine responses in identical twins. Study results and limitations: Twins reportedly showed a vaccine T cell response that seemed partly convergent and partly personalized.

From the RT-PCR reads, TCRdb called clonotypes with MiXCR, one entry per CDR3 protein. The sample carries over 20,000 distinct CDR3 sequences, roughly 73% recorded once. This sequence joins TRBV10-3 and TRBJ2-7; 8 positions agree with TRBD1. This clonotype was sampled from a young woman who received the yellow fever vaccine. The sample here was T cells from blood (PBMCs), unsorted or a sorted subset (not recorded which), taken before or after yellow fever vaccination (not recorded which). The CDR3: CATGTGPYEQYF. For the CDR3, the DNA is TGTGCCACGGGGACAGGCCCCTACGAGCAGTACTTC.